This passage covers 16 T cell receptor beta chains from one sample sequenced in a study of human T cells and chemical hapten exposure. Time point meaning: patch test 1, 2 weeks after DPC sensitization. Treatment given: therapeutic diphenylcyclopropenone sensitization with weekly scalp DPC. Each CDR3 protein gets one entry after TCRdb re-called the RACE reads with MiXCR. The table records 75,000 to 100,000 distinct CDR3 sequences, over 10% of them present only once. The source was whole blood, collected in connection with sensitization to the hapten diphenylcyclopropenone (DPC). Source of these receptors: a woman aged 40-49 years with alopecia areata. Some clones in this sample may be carry-over from other donors' samples.

CDR3 bases: TGTGCCAGTACCCCAGGGGCCTACAATGAGCAGTTCTTC. This gives the protein CASTPGAYNEQFF. The chain is built from TRBV28 and TRBJ2-1; weak D call: TRBD1 (6 bases). V was shortened by 9 bases and J by 2 bases, with 11 bases between the two germline ends. Germline loops: CDR1 MDHEN, CDR2 SYDVKM. This CDR3 is built from 13 residues.

The chain joins TRBV28 to TRBJ2-7; perhaps TRBD1 as D (6 bases). CDR3 length equals 14 residues. Germline V gene lookup returns CDR1 MDHEN and CDR2 SYDVKM. V shed 6 bases and J shed 4 bases, with 16 bases lying between them. Here the CDR3 reads CASRFLPGAYEQYF. As DNA, the CDR3 is TGTGCCAGCAGATTCCTTCCAGGGGCTTACGAGCAGTACTTC.

The V call is TRBV6-2 or TRBV6-3, the J call TRBJ2-3; D unresolved. Deletions cut 2 bases from V and 4 bases from J, with 4 bases between. This CDR3 has 12 residues. CDR1 and CDR2 from the germline V gene are MNHEY and SVGEGT. CDR3 amino acids: CASSYQADTQYF. CDR3 bases: TGTGCCAGCAGTTACCAGGCAGATACGCAGTATTTT.

The chain recombines TRBV6-6 with TRBJ2-7, with 9 bases lining up with TRBD2. The CDR3 runs to 15 residues. J lost 4 bases, V lost 0 bases, and 4 bases had no gene match. Germline values: CDR1 MNHNY, CDR2 SVGAGI (reference sequence). In nucleotides, the CDR3 is TGTGCCAGCAGTTACTCGTCTAGCGGGGCATACGAGCAGTACTTC. As protein: CASSYSSSGAYEQYF.

This chain joins TRBV2 and TRBJ2-7; D is unclear. This CDR3 has 12 amino acids. Per the germline V gene, CDR1 is SNHLY and CDR2 is FYNNEI. Trimming shortened V by 4 bases and J by 2 bases, and 6 bases separated the two germline ends. The CDR3 coding sequence is TGTGCCAGCAGTGTTCTGGCCTACGAGCAGTACTTC. Translated, it gives CASSVLAYEQYF.

The sample holds a few counts of this clonotype. CDR3 in DNA: TGTGCCAGCAGCTTAGCGCGGGAACACGAGCAGTACTTC. Residues: CASSLAREHEQYF. The rearrangement joins TRBV7-8 to TRBJ2-7; tentative D call: TRBD2 (6 bases). This CDR3 is 13 amino acids long. Per germline, CDR1 SGHVS and CDR2 FQNEAQ. V lost 0 bases, J lost 5 bases, and 8 bases lay in between.

The chain links TRBV29-1 to TRBJ2-7; TRBD1 matches 7 bases. V trimming: 3 bases; J trimming: 2 bases; junction bases outside the gene matches: 4. This CDR3 is 13 amino acids long. Germline V gene lookup returns CDR1 SQVTM and CDR2 ANQGSEA. The chain's CDR3 is CSVDRGYPYEQYF. Written as DNA, the CDR3 is TGCAGCGTTGACAGGGGGTACCCCTACGAGCAGTACTTC.

This clonotype occurred a few times. The CDR3 is CASWRYTEAFF. CDR3 nucleotides: TGTGCCAGTTGGAGGTACACTGAAGCTTTCTTT. The rearrangement links TRBV27 to TRBJ1-1; D is ambiguous. The CDR3 is made up of 11 amino acids. Germline assignment: CDR1 MNHEY and CDR2 SMNVEV (reference sequence). Trimming took 9 bases from V and 3 from J, leaving 8 bases between them.

This clonotype was counted ten times or more. V is TRBV12-1 and J is TRBJ2-6; the DNA was not compared with TRBD1, the D call given in the table. TRBV12-1 is tagged as a pseudogene. This CDR3 region has 19 residues. This CDR3 reads CASSHWGAFRHSGANVLTF. DNA for the CDR3: TGTGCCAGCAGCCACTGGGGGGCTTTCCGACACTCTGGGGCCAACGTCCTGACTTTC.

This clonotype turned up a few times. The chain is built from TRBV29-1 and TRBJ2-4, with D uncertain. Germline V gene lookup returns CDR1 SQVTM and CDR2 ANQGSEA. Deletions cut 3 bases from V and 6 bases from J, with 9 bases between. The CDR3 has 12 amino acids. CDR3 in DNA: TGCAGCGTTGATACCGGAAGAAACATTCAGTACTTC. Its translation: CSVDTGRNIQYF.

This clonotype was seen a handful of times. The rearrangement joins TRBV5-8 to TRBJ1-4; TRBD1 is a possible D gene (5 bases). Germline V gene data show CDR1 as SGHTS and CDR2 as YDEGEE. The CDR3 length is 14 residues. V lost 3 bases, J lost 4 bases, and 10 bases lay in between. The CDR3 DNA reads TGTGCCAGCAGCTACCGGGGCCTTAATGAAAAACTGTTTTTT. It yields the protein CASSYRGLNEKLFF.

This clonotype was seen a few times. The chain is built from TRBV5-1 and TRBJ2-1, with TRBD2 identical over 14 bases. The CDR3 covers 16 residues. CDR1 is SGHRS, CDR2 YFSETQ, per germline. J gave up 15 bases and V 4 bases, and 15 bases lay outside the gene matches. The CDR3 sequence is CASSTGTSGSVFLGFF. The CDR3 coding sequence is TGCGCCAGCAGCACCGGGACTAGCGGGAGTGTATTCTTGGGGTTCTTC. Filled out from reference TRBV5-1 and TRBJ2-1, the complete variable domain reads KAGVTQTPRYLIKTRGQQVTLSCSPISGHRSVSWYQQTPGQGLQFLFEYFSETQRNKGNFPGRFSGRQFSNSRSEMNVSTLELGDSALYLCASSTGTSGSVFLGFFGPGTRLTVL.

In this sample, this clonotype turned up a few times. This chain joins TRBV6-6 and TRBJ2-1; 9 nucleotides line up with TRBD2. The J segment lost 1 base and the V segment lost 6 bases, leaving 10 bases of the junction unmatched. From germline, CDR1 is MNHNY and CDR2 SVGAGI (reference sequence). There are 17 residues in the CDR3. The CDR3 DNA reads as TGTGCCAGCAGCCTTACACTAGCGGGTACTTCCTACAATGAGCAGTTCTTC. Protein sequence: CASSLTLAGTSYNEQFF.

The chain links TRBV6-2 or TRBV6-3 to TRBJ1-1; no definite D call. Between the trimmed V and J ends, which lost 2 bases and 0 bases, there was a span of 4 bases. This CDR3 region has 13 residues. From germline, CDR1 is MNHEY and CDR2 SVGEGT. In DNA, the CDR3 is TGTGCCAGCAGTTACCTGATGAACACTGAAGCTTTCTTT. Protein: CASSYLMNTEAFF.

This clonotype was recorded a few times. This rearrangement joins TRBV5-5 to TRBJ2-1; D may correspond to TRBD1 or TRBD2 (7 bases each). This CDR3 region has 12 residues. Trimming took off 9 bases at V and 8 bases at J, with 15 bases between the two ends. Germline V gene data show CDR1 as SGHKS and CDR2 as YYEKEE (reference sequence). The CDR3 bases are TGTGCCACCCCGGCAGGGGGGGATGAGCAGTTCTTC. Protein product: CATPAGGDEQFF.

In DNA, the CDR3 is TGTGCCAGCAGCTTACGTCTAGAGCCAGATACGCAGTATTTT. Its protein product is CASSLRLEPDTQYF. This chain joins TRBV11-2 and TRBJ2-3; D not certain. Looked up from germline, CDR1 is SGHAT and CDR2 is FQNNGV. Trimming removed 2 bases at V and 4 bases at J, with 10 bases between. This CDR3 has 14 residues.